This T cell receptor beta chain comes out of a study of technical replicates of blood from a few donors. Profiling relied on immunoSEQ multiplex PCR, and the TCRdb table lists in-frame clones only, not all of them. The table lists about 61,000 clones, less than 98% of them singletons. Worth noting for this clone: The same CDR3 is also encoded by other DNA sequences in this sample.

This CDR3 region has 13 residues. CDR1 SGHAT and CDR2 FQNNGV come from the germline V gene. Germline trimming cut 5 bases from V and 4 bases from J; bases unmatched to any gene: 2. The sequencing sample was made of T cells isolated from PBMCs. The receptor's source is a human donor in good health. The gene calls are TRBV11-2 and TRBJ1-1; TRBD1 matches 9 bases. In nucleotides, the CDR3 is TGTGCCAGCAGCCAGGACAGGGGCACTGAAGCTTTCTTT. This encodes CASSQDRGTEAFF.